This TCR beta chain was sequenced for a study of tumor-infiltrating lymphocytes in primary liver carcinoma. Findings and caveats of the study: Presence in all five tumor regions was observed for only about 7-25% of top clones.

This clonotype was detected a few times. Its antigen is still unknown. Mismatch with germline at one junction end may stem from a read error. Total RNA (roughly 550 ng) served as template for TCR beta cDNA synthesis primed by a constant-region primer. Slightly modified ARM-PCR with three nested multiplex PCR rounds yielded TCR beta libraries. TRBV1-TRBV30 forward and Cbeta reverse primers drove the first two roughly 10-cycle rounds. One entry per CDR3 protein, called by TCRdb with MiXCR from the multiplex PCR reads. Found here are about 100,000 distinct CDR3 sequences, about 67% of them singletons; the top ten hold roughly 12%. The germline CDR1 and CDR2 sequences are SQVTM and ANQGSEA. CDR3 length equals 11 residues. Co-extraction yielded RNA and DNA from around 20-30 mg of unsorted bulk tissue.

J is TRBJ2-1 and V is TRBV29-1; D tentatively reads TRBD1 or TRBD2 (5 bases each). The sequencing sample was made of liver tumor tissue from sampling region 2. Subset indicated: tumor region T2, inferior pole. The TCR was taken from an older woman with primary liver carcinoma and hepatitis B virus infection. CDR3 region: CSFVGTHEQLF. For the CDR3, the DNA is TGCAGCTTTGTCGGGACCCATGAGCAGCTCTTC.